These T cell receptor beta chains were read from a single sample in a study of CD8 T cells in Susac syndrome. TCRdb processed the immunoSEQ multiplex PCR reads anew with MiXCR; each CDR3 protein has one entry. The sample lists fewer than 250,000 distinct CDR3 sequences; approximately 93% were seen once. Sequenced sample: CD4+ T cells from PBMCs. These receptors were taken from a human donor in good health. Each CDR3 is given with its conserved first and last residue. D genes are given only for firm matches. The size of a clone is reported for some rows only, either as once, few or many, or as a class for expanded clones.

abundance	v_gene	d_gene	j_gene	CDR3aa	CDR3nt
.	TRBV2	.	TRBJ2-7	CASLDRSYEQYF	TGTGCCAGTTTAGACAGATCCTACGAGCAGTACTTC
.	TRBV5-1	.	TRBJ1-2	CASSLTTANYGYTF	TGCGCCAGCAGCTTGACAACAGCGAACTATGGCTACACCTTC
.	TRBV10-3	.	TRBJ2-1	CAISGSGTTNGQFF	TGTGCCATCAGTGGCTCCGGGACAACTAACGGGCAGTTCTTC
.	TRBV3-1	.	TRBJ2-2	CASSQRGRGNGELFF	TGTGCCAGCAGCCAACGGGGCAGGGGTAACGGGGAGCTGTTTTTT
.	TRBV24-1	TRBD1	TRBJ2-1	CATSDPGTGGFHRSDEQFF	TGTGCCACCAGTGATCCCGGGACAGGGGGTTTCCATCGCTCAGATGAGCAGTTCTTC
.	TRBV20-1	.	TRBJ2-7	CSAKTGAYEQYF	TGCAGTGCTAAGACAGGAGCCTACGAGCAGTACTTC
.	TRBV6-5	.	TRBJ2-5	CAHSNGDQETQYF	TGTGCCCACAGCAATGGGGATCAAGAGACCCAGTACTTC
few	TRBV5-1	TRBD2	TRBJ2-3	CASSFSGGAGTDTQYF	TGCGCCAGCAGCTTTAGCGGGGGGGCCGGCACAGATACGCAGTATTTT
.	TRBV7-9	.	TRBJ2-1	CASSLPGGQGNEQFF	TGTGCCAGCAGCCTCCCCGGGGGCCAGGGCAATGAGCAGTTCTTC
.	TRBV7-9	.	TRBJ1-3	CASSPQPTSGNTIYF	TGTGCCAGCAGCCCTCAGCCGACCTCTGGAAACACCATATATTTT
.	TRBV30	.	TRBJ1-5	CAWSREGNQPQHF	TGTGCCTGGAGTCGGGAGGGCAATCAGCCCCAGCATTTT
.	TRBV19	.	TRBJ1-1	CASLTTAMNTEAFF	TGTGCCAGCCTAACGACAGCTATGAACACTGAAGCTTTCTTT
.	TRBV19	.	TRBJ1-2	CASKGRNYGYTF	TGTGCCAGTAAGGGGAGGAACTATGGCTACACCTTC
.	TRBV28	.	TRBJ1-1	CASLLELGGGGTEAFF	TGTGCCAGCCTCCTTGAGCTTGGAGGAGGGGGCACTGAAGCTTTCTTT
.	TRBV29-1	.	TRBJ2-7	CSVDTGLASEQYF	TGCAGCGTTGATACGGGGCTAGCCTCCGAGCAGTACTTC
.	TRBV6-5	.	TRBJ1-2	CASSYYGNYGYTF	TGTGCCAGCAGTTACTATGGGAACTATGGCTACACCTTC
few	TRBV3-1	.	TRBJ2-5	CASSQTETQYF	TGTGCCAGCAGCCAGACTGAGACCCAGTACTTC
.	TRBV30	.	TRBJ1-3	CAWNRAGNTIYF	TGTGCCTGGAACAGGGCTGGAAACACCATATATTTT
.	TRBV30	TRBD1	TRBJ2-1	CAWRSDRYNEQFF	TGTGCCTGGAGGTCGGACAGGTACAATGAGCAGTTCTTC
.	TRBV7-6	.	TRBJ2-5	CASSPRDRTQYF	TGTGCCAGCAGCCCCAGGGATCGGACCCAGTACTTC
.	TRBV23-1	.	TRBJ2-1	CASSQSADQSSYNEQFF	TGCGCCAGCAGTCAATCCGCGGACCAGAGCTCCTACAATGAGCAGTTCTTC
.	TRBV4-2	.	TRBJ1-3	CASSQDVERNTIYF	TGTGCCAGCAGCCAAGATGTCGAGAGAAACACCATATATTTT
.	TRBV9	.	TRBJ1-1	CASRALGGLEGMNTEAFF	TGTGCCAGCAGGGCCCTGGGGGGGTTAGAGGGGATGAACACTGAAGCTTTCTTT
.	TRBV7-2	TRBD1	TRBJ1-5	CASSHRTGGYQPQHF	TGTGCCAGCAGTCATAGGACAGGGGGCTATCAGCCCCAGCATTTT
.	TRBV27	TRBD1	TRBJ2-1	CASSLDRFNEQFF	TGTGCCAGCAGTCTGGACAGGTTCAATGAGCAGTTCTTC
once	TRBV15	TRBD1	TRBJ2-4	CATSRSGTGGNIQYF	TGTGCCACCAGCAGATCCGGGACAGGGGGAAACATTCAGTACTTC
.	TRBV2	.	TRBJ2-3	CATGPADTQYF	TGTGCCACGGGACCCGCAGATACGCAGTATTTT
.	TRBV5-1	TRBD2	TRBJ2-3	CASSLAGGALTDTQYF	TGCGCCAGCAGCTTGGCCGGGGGGGCCCTCACAGATACGCAGTATTTT
few	TRBV29-1	TRBD2	TRBJ2-7	CSAGEGNYEQYF	TGCAGCGCTGGGGAGGGTAACTACGAGCAGTACTTC
.	TRBV6-5	.	TRBJ1-1	CASTPRVMNTEAFF	TGTGCCAGCACCCCTCGGGTTATGAACACTGAAGCTTTCTTT
.	TRBV30	.	TRBJ2-5	CAWSGGGQETQYF	TGTGCCTGGAGTGGTGGAGGGCAAGAGACCCAGTACTTC
.	TRBV3-1	TRBD1	TRBJ2-2	CASSQLQGAGELFF	TGTGCCAGCAGCCAGTTACAGGGGGCCGGGGAGCTGTTTTTT
.	TRBV20-1	TRBD2	TRBJ2-1	CSARDLADSYNEQFF	TGCAGTGCTAGAGACCTAGCGGACTCCTACAATGAGCAGTTCTTC
.	TRBV7-2	TRBD2	TRBJ2-1	CASSREGGPYNEQFF	TGTGCCAGCAGCCGGGAGGGGGGGCCCTACAATGAGCAGTTCTTC
.	TRBV12-3/TRBV12-4	TRBD1	TRBJ1-1	CASSRQGRGTEAFF	TGTGCCAGCTCCCGACAGGGGAGAGGAACTGAAGCTTTCTTT
.	TRBV30	.	TRBJ1-3	CAWSAHNSGNTIYF	TGTGCCTGGAGTGCACATAACTCTGGAAACACCATATATTTT
.	TRBV12-3/TRBV12-4	TRBD1	TRBJ2-3	CASTLVAGGGDTQYF	TGTGCCAGTACCCTCGTGGCAGGGGGTGGGGATACGCAGTATTTT